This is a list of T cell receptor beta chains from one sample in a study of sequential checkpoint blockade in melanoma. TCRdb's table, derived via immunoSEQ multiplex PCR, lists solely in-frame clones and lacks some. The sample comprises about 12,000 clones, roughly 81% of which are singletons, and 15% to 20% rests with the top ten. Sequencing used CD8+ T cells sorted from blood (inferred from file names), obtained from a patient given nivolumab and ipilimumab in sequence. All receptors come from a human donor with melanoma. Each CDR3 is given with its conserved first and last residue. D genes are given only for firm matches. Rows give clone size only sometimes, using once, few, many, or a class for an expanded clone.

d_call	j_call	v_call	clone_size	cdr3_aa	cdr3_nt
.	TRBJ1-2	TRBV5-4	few	CASSSGDDYGYTF	TGTGCCAGCAGCTCAGGGGACGACTATGGCTACACCTTC
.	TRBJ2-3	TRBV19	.	CASSSFLGGADTQYF	TGTGCCAGTAGTTCTTTCCTTGGGGGCGCAGATACGCAGTATTTT
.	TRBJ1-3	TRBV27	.	CASSLSGQANTIYF	TGTGCCAGCAGTTTATCGGGTCAGGCTAACACCATATATTTT
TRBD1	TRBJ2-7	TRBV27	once	CASSSDDRGHYEQYF	TGTGCCAGCAGTTCCGACGACAGGGGGCACTACGAGCAGTACTTC
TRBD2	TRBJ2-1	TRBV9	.	CASSAGLAGGPLQFF	TGTGCCAGCAGCGCGGGACTAGCGGGGGGTCCGTTGCAGTTCTTC
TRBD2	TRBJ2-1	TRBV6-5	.	CASSYSPPGRRSEQFF	TGTGCCAGCAGTTACAGCCCTCCCGGGAGGCGGAGTGAGCAGTTCTTC
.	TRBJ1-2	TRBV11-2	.	CASSLELVGARGYTF	TGTGCCAGCAGCTTAGAGCTTGTGGGGGCGAGAGGCTACACCTTC
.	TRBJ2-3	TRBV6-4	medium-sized	CASSDTNTDTQYF	TGTGCCAGCAGTGACACTAACACAGATACGCAGTATTTT
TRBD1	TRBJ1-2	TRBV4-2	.	CASSQVGTGERYGYTF	TGTGCCAGCAGCCAGGTGGGGACAGGGGAGCGGTATGGCTACACCTTC
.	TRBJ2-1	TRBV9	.	CASSVGGGTSYNEQFF	TGTGCCAGCAGCGTCGGTGGCGGGACGTCCTACAATGAGCAGTTCTTC
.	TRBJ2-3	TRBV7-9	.	CASSLGGLPSGDTQYF	TGTGCCAGCAGCTTAGGGGGACTCCCATCGGGCGATACGCAGTATTTT
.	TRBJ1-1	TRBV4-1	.	CASSQVGRNTEAFF	TGCGCCAGCAGCCAAGTCGGGAGGAACACTGAAGCTTTCTTT
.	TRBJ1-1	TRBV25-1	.	CASKQGTEAFF	TGTGCCAGCAAGCAGGGAACTGAAGCTTTCTTT
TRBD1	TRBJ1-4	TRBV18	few	CASSPRDRGHRTNEKLFF	TGTGCCAGCTCACCCCGGGACAGGGGGCATCGCACTAATGAAAAACTGTTTTTT
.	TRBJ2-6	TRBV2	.	CASSEFRTAGANVLTF	TGTGCCAGCAGTGAATTTAGGACAGCTGGGGCCAACGTCCTGACTTTC
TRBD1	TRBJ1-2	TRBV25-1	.	CASSEYTGGVYGYTF	TGTGCCAGCAGTGAATATACAGGGGGCGTCTATGGCTACACCTTC
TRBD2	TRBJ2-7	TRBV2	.	CASKAGTSGDSYEQYF	TGTGCCAGCAAGGCCGGGACTAGCGGTGATTCCTACGAGCAGTACTTC
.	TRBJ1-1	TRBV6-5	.	CASVTASNTEAFF	TGTGCCAGCGTCACAGCCTCGAACACTGAAGCTTTCTTT